This TCR beta chain came from a study of blood T cell repertoires in COVID-19. Study-wide context: Acute-phase and convalescent COVID-19 samples originated in the United States, Italy and Spain. From T cells, B-cell-depleted T cells, or PBMCs came the material, which was cDNA or gDNA.

The V end lost 3 bases, the J end lost 0 bases, and 15 bases lay between the germline ends. The germline V gene encodes CDR1 MDHEN and CDR2 SYDVKM. This CDR3 spans 17 amino acids. The sample holds one count of this clone. Per the original methods: Reference gene primer amplification in the assay estimated nucleated cell counts. Data came from immunoSEQ multiplex PCR; TCRdb stores just in-frame clones and leaves some out. The DNA was the basis for D and trimming; V, J and clone size are from that table. The sample carries under 500,000 clones, 75% to 90% recorded once. The sequence was collected from a woman aged 25-40 years with acute or convalescent COVID-19. The rearrangement uses TRBV28 and TRBJ1-5, with D perhaps matching TRBD1 (6 bases). Specimen: peripheral blood. CDR3: CASSLLGGARSNQPQHF. The CDR3 region has the DNA TGTGCCAGCAGTTTGCTGGGGGGGGCGCGTAGCAATCAGCCCCAGCATTTT.